A single sample is the source of the 8 T cell receptor beta chains below, sequenced in a study of CD8 T cells in Susac syndrome. A quantity of about 0.5 to 1 ug RNA underwent reverse transcription using random hexamers. TCRdb reprocessed the immunoSEQ multiplex PCR reads with MiXCR, giving one entry per CDR3 protein. The sample lists about 170,000 distinct CDR3 sequences, over 85% occurring once. The sample comprised CD4+ T cells from PBMCs. The receptors were gathered from a human donor with multiple sclerosis.

V gene TRBV9 combines with J gene TRBJ2-1; D is perhaps TRBD1 (6 bases). Germline-derived CDR1 and CDR2 are SGDLS and YYNGEE. Between the trimmed V and J ends, which lost 0 bases and 7 bases, there was a span of 23 bases. The length of the CDR3 is 18 residues. The CDR3 is CASSVAGGGRRLGNEQFF. CDR3 DNA: TGTGCCAGCAGCGTAGCGGGTGGGGGCCGCAGGCTTGGGAATGAGCAGTTCTTC. The full variable domain, rest sourced from reference TRBV9 and TRBJ2-1, is DSGVTQTPKHLITATGQRVTLRCSPRSGDLSVYWYQQSLDQGLQFLIQYYNGEERAKGNILERFSAQQFPDLHSELNLSSLELGDSALYFCASSVAGGGRRLGNEQFFGPGTRLTVL.

The chain couples TRBV15 to TRBJ2-1; D not resolved. The CDR3 length is 14 residues. V was cut by 2 bases and J by 0 bases, with 5 bases left in between. Germline V gene lookup returns CDR1 LNHNV and CDR2 YYDKDF (reference sequence). The CDR3 sequence: CATSRISSYNEQFF. The CDR3 DNA follows: TGTGCCACCAGCAGAATCAGCTCCTACAATGAGCAGTTCTTC. Looking up the rest from reference TRBV15 and TRBJ2-1 gives the full variable domain: DAMVIQNPRYQVTQFGKPVTLSCSQTLNHNVMYWYQQKSSQAPKLLFHYYDKDFNNEADTPDNFQSRRPNTSFCFLDIRSPGLGDTAMYLCATSRISSYNEQFFGPGTRLTVL.

The rearrangement joins TRBV7-9 to TRBJ2-3, with D possibly being TRBD2 (7 bases). This CDR3 region has 13 residues. Trimming shortened V by 6 bases and J by 2 bases, and 9 bases separated the two germline ends. Germline CDR1 and CDR2: SEHNR and FQNEAQ (reference sequence). The CDR3 DNA reads as TGTGCCAGCAGGGCGGGGGCCACAGATACGCAGTATTTT. Encoded protein: CASRAGATDTQYF.

V is TRBV3-1 and J is TRBJ1-3, with 8 bases lining up with TRBD1. Germline V gene sequence: CDR1 LGHDT, CDR2 YNNKEL (reference sequence). CDR3 length equals 12 residues. V shed 5 bases, J shed 10 bases, and the junction held 4 bases outside the gene matches. The CDR3 reads CASSTTGGTIYF. CDR3 sequence (DNA): TGTGCCAGCAGCACTACAGGGGGGACCATATATTTT.

This clonotype turned up a few times. The chain has TRBV27 and TRBJ1-3; D is undetermined. Trimming stripped 2 bases from V and 1 base from J, with 6 bases between. The CDR3 covers 14 residues. Germline CDR1 is MNHEY and CDR2 is SMNVEV (reference sequence). CDR3 residues: CASSLAGSGNTIYF. CDR3 sequence (DNA): TGTGCCAGCAGTTTAGCGGGGTCTGGAAACACCATATATTTT.

CDR3 DNA: TGTGCCAGCAGCCAACAGGGAACCCGGGATTCACCCCTCCACTTT. Translation: CASSQQGTRDSPLHF. The V and J genes are TRBV27 and TRBJ1-6, with D maybe TRBD1 (6 bases). The ends were cut back, 6 bases at V and 8 bases at J, with 17 bases in the middle. Germline values: CDR1 MNHEY, CDR2 SMNVEV (reference sequence). This CDR3 is built from 15 residues.

The J gene is TRBJ1-2, the V gene TRBV3-1; possibly TRBD1 for D (5 bases). Germline V gene sequence: CDR1 LGHDT, CDR2 YNNKEL (reference sequence). V was trimmed by 0 bases and J by 7 bases, leaving 18 bases between them. This CDR3 is 16 amino acids long. CDR3 coding DNA: TGTGCCAGCAGCCAAGAGGGGGGTCGTGCTAGTGGTGGCTACACCTTC. As protein: CASSQEGGRASGGYTF. The full variable domain, completed using reference TRBV3-1 and TRBJ1-2, is DTAVSQTPKYLVTQMGNDKSIKCEQNLGHDTMYWYKQDSKKFLKIMFSYNNKELIINETVPNRFSPKSPDKAHLNLHINSLELGDSAVYFCASSQEGGRASGGYTFGSGTRLTVV.

The chain couples TRBV12-3 or TRBV12-4 to TRBJ2-7; 12 bases are a match to TRBD2. The CDR3 spans 14 residues. J gave up 3 bases and V 4 bases, and 1 base lay outside the gene matches. The CDR3, as DNA: TGTGCCAGCAGTTCGACTAGCGGGAGCTACGAGCAGTACTTC. Translating gives CASSSTSGSYEQYF.